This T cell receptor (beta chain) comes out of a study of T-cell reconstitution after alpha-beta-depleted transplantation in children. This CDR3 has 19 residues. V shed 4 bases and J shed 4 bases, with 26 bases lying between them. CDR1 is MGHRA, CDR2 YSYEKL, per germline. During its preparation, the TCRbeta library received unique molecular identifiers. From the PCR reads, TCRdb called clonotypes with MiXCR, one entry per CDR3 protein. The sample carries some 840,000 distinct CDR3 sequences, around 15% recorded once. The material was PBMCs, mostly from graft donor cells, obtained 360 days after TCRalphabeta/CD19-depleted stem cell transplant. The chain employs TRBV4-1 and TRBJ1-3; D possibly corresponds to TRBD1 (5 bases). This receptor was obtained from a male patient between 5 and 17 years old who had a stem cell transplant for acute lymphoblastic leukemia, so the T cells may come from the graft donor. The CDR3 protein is CASSPQGSSFLVGGNTIYF. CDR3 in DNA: TGCGCCAGCAGCCCCCAGGGCTCCTCTTTTCTAGTGGGAGGAAACACCATATATTTT.